Listed below are T cell receptor beta chains from one sample, sequenced in a study of cytomegalovirus exposure and HLA in healthy donors. TCRdb keeps only in-frame clones here, not all; method: immunoSEQ multiplex PCR. The data hold fewer than 200,000 clones, with 75% observed a single time. The sample taken for sequencing was PBMCs. These receptor sequences come from a male donor in good health and CMV-seronegative. Each CDR3 is given with its conserved first and last residue. Each record gives: V gene, D gene, clone size, J gene, CDR3 DNA, CDR3 protein. D genes are given only for firm matches. Size values are once, few and many counts, or a class for expanded clones, and some rows have none.

TRBV5-1,TRBD1,.,TRBJ2-2,TGCGCCAGCAGCTGGAGCATGTCGGACAGGGGGCTGAGCGGGGAGCTGTTTTTT,CASSWSMSDRGLSGELFF
TRBV11-3,.,.,TRBJ2-2,TGTGCCAGCAGCTTAAGGGAGGCCGGGGAGCTGTTTTTT,CASSLREAGELFF
TRBV19,.,.,TRBJ2-7,TGTGCCAGTAGTATAGATGGCGGCTACGAGCAGTACTTC,CASSIDGGYEQYF
TRBV6-5,.,few,TRBJ2-3,TGTGCCAGCAGTTCCCCACCTGCGGATACGCAGTATTTT,CASSSPPADTQYF
TRBV5-6,.,few,TRBJ1-2,TGTGCCAGCAGTTCGGATCTCAGGGGATACTATGGCTACACCTTC,CASSSDLRGYYGYTF
TRBV5-1,TRBD1,.,TRBJ2-2,TGCGCCAGCAGTTCGGGACAGGGGCTCGGGGAGCTGTTTTTT,CASSSGQGLGELFF
TRBV19,TRBD1,once,TRBJ1-1,TGTGCCAGTACCCCGCGGGAGACAGGGGGAAATGAAGCTTTCTTT,CASTPRETGGNEAFF
TRBV19,.,once,TRBJ1-6,TGTGCCAGTAGCACCGCAGGGTTTTCACCCCTCCACTTT,CASSTAGFSPLHF
TRBV4-3,TRBD1,.,TRBJ1-1,TGCGCCAGCAGCCAAGATCCCCCAGGGGGCATCGGCACTGAAGCTTTCTTT,CASSQDPPGGIGTEAFF
TRBV18,TRBD1,.,TRBJ2-7,TGTGCCAGCTCACCCGGACAGGGAACCTACGAGCAGTACTTC,CASSPGQGTYEQYF
TRBV27,TRBD1,.,TRBJ1-3,TGTGCCAGCAGTTTGGGGACAGGGGCCTTATCTGGAAACACCATATATTTT,CASSLGTGALSGNTIYF
TRBV4-1,.,.,TRBJ2-7,TGCGCCAGCAGCCAAGTCGTCGGTAGCTCCTACGAGCAGTACTTC,CASSQVVGSSYEQYF
TRBV4-1,TRBD2,.,TRBJ2-1,TGCGCCAGCAGCCGGGGACTAGCGGGTGAGCAGTTCTTC,CASSRGLAGEQFF
TRBV19,.,.,TRBJ2-7,TGTGCCAGTAGCCTCGAGGACACCTTCTCCTACGAGCAGTACTTC,CASSLEDTFSYEQYF
TRBV7-9,TRBD1,.,TRBJ1-6,TGTGCCAGCAGCTACGACAGGGCCTATAATTCACCCCTCCACTTT,CASSYDRAYNSPLHF
TRBV7-7,TRBD2,.,TRBJ2-5,TGTGCCAGCAGCCCAAGCTTCGGGACTAGGGCCCCTATGGAGACCCAGTACTTC,CASSPSFGTRAPMETQYF
TRBV19,.,once,TRBJ1-4,TGTGCCAGTAGCTCGGGACAAACTAATGAAAAACTGTTTTTT,CASSSGQTNEKLFF
TRBV6-5,TRBD1,.,TRBJ1-4,TGTGCCAGCAGTTACTCGAGACAGGGGGCGGCCCAAGTGTTTTTT,CASSYSRQGAAQVFF
TRBV7-8,TRBD1,once,TRBJ2-7,TGTGCCAGCAGCCACCCCCAGAGGACAGGGGGCTCATCCTACGAGCAGTACTTC,CASSHPQRTGGSSYEQYF
TRBV12-5,.,few,TRBJ1-3,TGTGCTAGTGGTTTGCTTCTCTCTGGAAACACCATATATTTT,CASGLLLSGNTIYF
TRBV6-5,TRBD1,few,TRBJ2-7,TGTGCCGTACAGGGGGTATACGAGCAGTACTTC,CAVQGVYEQYF
TRBV7-9,TRBD2,.,TRBJ2-1,TGTGCCAGCAGCTCGAGCGGGGTTGATGAGCAGTTCTTC,CASSSSGVDEQFF